The next 27 T cell receptor beta chains were all read from a single sample in a study of cytomegalovirus exposure and HLA in healthy donors. In the PCR, 60 Vbeta and 13 Jbeta primers were used. The protocol was immunoSEQ multiplex PCR, while the TCRdb copy is restricted to in-frame clones and leaves out a portion. This table holds approximately 190,000 clones, 70% to 80% found once. Source material: PBMCs. Receptor source: a woman aged 30 to 39 in good health and CMV-seropositive.

The chain carries TRBV5-4 and TRBJ1-1, with D unresolved. The germline gives CDR1 SGHNT, CDR2 YYREEE (reference sequence). V was pared by 4 bases and J by 4 bases, with 11 bases between. The CDR3 extends over 13 amino acids. CDR3 in DNA: TGTGCCAGCAGCCCACAGCCAGGCACTGAAGCTTTCTTT. Its translation is CASSPQPGTEAFF.

This clone turned up a few times. This chain joins TRBV4-3 and TRBJ1-4; the D gene is possibly TRBD1 (5 bases). CDR1 is LGHNA, CDR2 YSLEER, per germline. CDR3 length: 17 amino acids. V was pared by 0 bases and J by 6 bases, with 17 bases between. The CDR3 loop is CASSQDPQGRSYEKLFF. The CDR3 nucleotides read TGCGCCAGCAGCCAAGACCCCCAGGGTCGCTCGTATGAAAAACTGTTTTTT.

V is TRBV7-8 and J is TRBJ2-5, with TRBD2 identical over 11 bases. The J call may not be correct, given that the DNA end is closer to TRBJ2-7. Looked up from germline, CDR1 is SGHVS and CDR2 is FQNEAQ. CDR3 length equals 16 residues. The CDR3 reads CASSFVAGGFSYEQYF. Here the CDR3 DNA reads TGTGCCAGCAGCTTTGTAGCGGGAGGGTTTTCCTACGAGCAGTACTTC.

A few counts support this clone. This chain uses TRBV5-6 with TRBJ1-5, with no clear D. Germline values: CDR1 SGHDT, CDR2 YYEEEE. Trimming removed 3 bases at V and 0 bases at J, with 10 bases between. The length of the CDR3 is 15 residues. CDR3 residues: CASSSWPGSNQPQHF. CDR3 nucleotides: TGTGCCAGCAGCTCTTGGCCGGGTAGCAATCAGCCCCAGCATTTT. Using reference TRBV5-6 and TRBJ1-5 for the parts outside the CDR3, the full variable domain is DAGVTQSPTHLIKTRGQQVTLRCSPKSGHDTVSWYQQALGQGPQFIFQYYEEEERQRGNFPDRFSGHQFPNYSSELNVNALLLGDSALYLCASSSWPGSNQPQHFGDGTRLSIL.

The chain couples TRBV10-3 to TRBJ2-2, with 11 bases matching TRBD2. J lost 4 bases, V lost 4 bases, and 2 bases had no gene match. This CDR3 has 15 amino acids. Per the germline V gene, CDR1 is ENHRY and CDR2 is SYGVKD. This chain's CDR3 is CAISGLAGGTGELFF. The CDR3 nucleotides are TGTGCCATCAGTGGCCTAGCGGGAGGCACCGGGGAGCTGTTTTTT.

The chain has TRBV10-3 and TRBJ2-7; 7 bases agree with TRBD1. The germline V gene has CDR1 ENHRY and CDR2 SYGVKD. The CDR3 spans 13 residues. J was trimmed by 1 base and V by 9 bases; bases with no gene match: 6. CDR3 sequence: CAIADRSSYEQYF. In nucleotides, the CDR3 is TGTGCCATAGCGGACAGGTCTTCCTACGAGCAGTACTTC.

CDR3 sequence reads: CASSPNSQETQYF. The CDR3 nucleotides read TGCGCCAGCAGCCCGAATAGCCAAGAGACCCAGTACTTC. This chain joins TRBV5-1 and TRBJ2-5; no reliable D call. Germline V gives CDR1 SGHRS, CDR2 YFSETQ. The germline V and J ends were trimmed by 4 bases and 1 base, with 8 bases remaining between them. The length of the CDR3 is 13 residues.

J is TRBJ1-4 and V is TRBV6-1; a weak D match, TRBD1 (6 bases). The CDR3 has 14 residues. Looked up from germline, CDR1 is MNHNS and CDR2 is SASEGT. V lost 2 bases and J lost 8, with 12 bases in between. The CDR3 reads CASSERGLGEKLFF. The CDR3 DNA reads as TGTGCCAGCAGTGAAAGGGGGTTAGGAGAAAAACTGTTTTTT.

V is TRBV15 and J is TRBJ1-1; 9 bases fit TRBD1. Germline V gene data show CDR1 as LNHNV and CDR2 as YYDKDF (reference sequence). V dropped 0 bases and J dropped 2; count of bases not matched to a gene: 4. The CDR3 sequence is 16 residues long. CDR3 sequence reads: CATSRDLQGANTEAFF. DNA for the CDR3: TGTGCCACCAGCAGAGATCTACAGGGGGCCAACACTGAAGCTTTCTTT.

The rearrangement links TRBV7-9 to TRBJ2-2; D remains ambiguous. The V gene lost 1 base and the J gene lost 3 bases, with 9 bases spanning the gap. The CDR3 loop spans 15 amino acids. Germline values: CDR1 SEHNR, CDR2 FQNEAQ (reference sequence). The CDR3 sequence: CASSLDSWDTGELFF. Here the CDR3 DNA reads TGTGCCAGCAGCTTAGACAGCTGGGACACCGGGGAGCTGTTTTTT.

V is TRBV4-1 and J is TRBJ2-2; a possible D gene is TRBD1 (5 bases). CDR1 is MGHRA, CDR2 YSYEKL, per germline. V was trimmed by 5 bases and J by 5 bases, leaving 9 bases between them. The CDR3 covers 13 residues. The CDR3 region is CASSNGATGELFF. In DNA, the CDR3 is TGCGCCAGCAGCAATGGGGCGACCGGGGAGCTGTTTTTT.

V and J are TRBV9 and TRBJ1-4; D is unclear. The V gene's germline CDR1 is SGDLS and CDR2 YYNGEE. V shed 4 bases and J shed 0 bases, with 7 bases lying between them. The CDR3 sequence is 14 residues long. The DNA of the CDR3 is TGTGCCAGCAGCTCCCGTACAACTAATGAAAAACTGTTTTTT. This encodes CASSSRTTNEKLFF. The full variable domain, rest sourced from reference TRBV9 and TRBJ1-4, is DSGVTQTPKHLITATGQRVTLRCSPRSGDLSVYWYQQSLDQGLQFLIQYYNGEERAKGNILERFSAQQFPDLHSELNLSSLELGDSALYFCASSSRTTNEKLFFGSGTQLSVL.

The chain combines TRBV29-1 with TRBJ2-5; weak D call: TRBD2 (7 bases). The CDR3 loop spans 15 amino acids. V was pared by 2 bases and J by 5 bases, with 18 bases between. Germline V lookup: CDR1 SQVTM, CDR2 ANQGSEA. CDR3 region: CSVERGRGLRETQYF. Written as DNA, the CDR3 is TGCAGCGTTGAACGTGGGCGGGGGCTTCGGGAGACCCAGTACTTC.

Of note for this clone: Distinct nucleotide sequences in the sample also encode this CDR3. V gene TRBV4-1 combines with J gene TRBJ2-2; D possibly corresponds to TRBD2 (7 bases). V dropped 3 bases and J dropped 1 base, with 12 bases sitting between them. The CDR3 length is 16 residues. Germline V CDR1 and CDR2: MGHRA, YSYEKL. The CDR3 region has the DNA TGCGCCAGCAGCCAGGGGGCGGGAGAGAACACCGGGGAGCTGTTTTTT. It yields the protein CASSQGAGENTGELFF.

This clone was seen a single time. J is TRBJ2-5 and V is TRBV11-3; TRBD2 is a possible D gene (6 bases). CDR3 length: 15 residues. Per germline, CDR1 SGHNT and CDR2 YENEEA. V lost 8 bases and J lost 1, with 17 bases in between. CDR3 DNA: TGTGCCAGCGCCAGAGTGGCGGGAATCCAAGAGACCCAGTACTTC. Translation gives CASARVAGIQETQYF.

V usage is TRBV28 and J usage is TRBJ2-7; TRBD2 might be the D (5 bases). V lost 8 bases and J lost 3, with 17 bases in between. Germline values: CDR1 MDHEN, CDR2 SYDVKM. This CDR3 comprises 14 residues. CDR3 sequence: CASRPSGQFYEQYF. As DNA, the CDR3 is TGTGCCAGCCGCCCGAGCGGCCAATTCTACGAGCAGTACTTC.

The rearrangement uses TRBV5-1 and TRBJ1-1; tentatively, D is TRBD1 (6 bases). The ends were cut back, 4 bases at V and 1 base at J, with 8 bases in the middle. The length of the CDR3 is 13 residues. The germline gives CDR1 SGHRS, CDR2 YFSETQ. The CDR3: CASSTTGNTEAFF. DNA for the CDR3: TGCGCCAGCAGCACGACAGGGAACACTGAAGCTTTCTTT.

The chain has TRBV7-2 and TRBJ2-1; TRBD2 matches 10 bases. The CDR3 length is 15 residues. After removal of 1 base from V and 5 bases from J, the junction contained 2 bases not matched to a gene. Per the germline V gene, CDR1 is SGHTA and CDR2 is FQGNSA. The DNA for the CDR3 is TGTGCCAGCAGCTTAGGGACTAGCGGCGACAATGAGCAGTTCTTC. Its translation is CASSLGTSGDNEQFF.

The rearrangement uses TRBV30 and TRBJ2-5; TRBD2 aligns across 7 bases. After removal of 2 bases from V and 7 bases from J, the junction contained 10 bases not matched to a gene. The CDR3 length is 14 residues. Germline lookup yields CDR1 GTSNPN and CDR2 SVGIG (reference sequence). The CDR3 DNA is TGTGCCTGGAGTCCCGAAGCGGGGAGGGGGACCCAGTACTTC. As protein: CAWSPEAGRGTQYF.

This chain uses TRBV6-5 with TRBJ1-1, with 8 bases that match TRBD1. Germline CDR1 MNHEY, CDR2 SVGAGI. The length of the CDR3 is 15 residues. V lost 2 bases and J lost 9; bases outside the gene matches: 11. The CDR3 DNA reads as TGTGCCAGCAGTTACGGGTCGGGCAGGGGGCCTAAAGCTTTCTTT. It translates to CASSYGSGRGPKAFF.

The rearrangement joins TRBV28 to TRBJ1-5; D may be TRBD1 (5 bases). This CDR3 contains 16 residues. Per germline, CDR1 MDHEN and CDR2 SYDVKM. Trimming pared 5 bases from V and 0 bases from J, leaving 14 bases between. The CDR3 nucleotides read TGTGCCAGCAGTCCCCCGGACATATATAGCAATCAGCCCCAGCATTTT. This translates into CASSPPDIYSNQPQHF.

This chain joins TRBV28 and TRBJ2-7; weak D call: TRBD2 (6 bases). V was trimmed by 4 bases and J by 0 bases, leaving 13 bases between them. The CDR3 sequence is 15 residues long. CDR1 and CDR2 from the germline V gene are MDHEN and SYDVKM. CDR3 residues: CASSSIRDFSYEQYF. The CDR3, as DNA: TGTGCCAGCAGTTCTATCCGGGACTTCTCCTACGAGCAGTACTTC.

This rearrangement joins TRBV5-5 to TRBJ2-6, with unresolved D. The CDR3 sequence is 11 residues long. Germline assignment: CDR1 SGHKS and CDR2 YYEKEE (reference sequence). The CDR3 nucleotides read TGTGCTAGTTCTGGGGCCAACGTCCTGACTTTC. Encoded protein: CASSGANVLTF.

The sample holds a few counts of this clone. This sequence joins TRBV7-2 and TRBJ2-2, with D possibly being TRBD1 (6 bases). Germline V CDR1 and CDR2: SGHTA, FQGNSA. Trimming removed 2 bases from V and 1 base from J, with 8 bases in between. The CDR3 consists of 15 residues. The CDR3: CASSLRTENTGELFF. The CDR3 nucleotides are TGTGCCAGCAGCTTAAGGACAGAGAACACCGGGGAGCTGTTTTTT. Full variable domain (missing parts from reference TRBV7-2 and TRBJ2-2): GAGVSQSPSNKVTEKGKDVELRCDPISGHTALYWYRQSLGQGLEFLIYFQGNSAPDKSGLPSDRFSAERTGGSVSTLTIQRTQQEDSAVYLCASSLRTENTGELFFGEGSRLTVL.

This chain joins TRBV6-5 and TRBJ2-1; D is possibly TRBD1 (5 bases). Germline V gives CDR1 MNHEY, CDR2 SVGAGI. The CDR3 is 13 residues long. V shed 4 bases and J shed 8 bases, with 12 bases lying between them. As DNA, the CDR3 is TGTGCCAGCAGTTTCGGAAGGGGCGATGAGCAGTTCTTC. It translates to CASSFGRGDEQFF.

V and J are TRBV9 and TRBJ2-4; the match to TRBD1 covers 8 bases. CDR3 size: 16 residues. Germline lookup yields CDR1 SGDLS and CDR2 YYNGEE. The V and J ends lost 3 bases and 6 bases, in that order; junction bases with no gene match: 11. The CDR3 region is CASSGAPGQVGNIQYF. DNA for the CDR3: TGTGCCAGCAGCGGCGCCCCGGGACAGGTCGGAAACATTCAGTACTTC.

The chain employs TRBV7-9 and TRBJ2-1; the D gene is possibly TRBD1 (5 bases). V dropped 7 bases and J dropped 4 bases, with 14 bases sitting between them. CDR1 and CDR2 from the germline V gene are SEHNR and FQNEAQ (reference sequence). CDR3 length: 14 residues. The CDR3: CASTQGFTYNEQFF. Written as DNA, the CDR3 is TGTGCCAGCACCCAGGGTTTTACTTACAATGAGCAGTTCTTC.